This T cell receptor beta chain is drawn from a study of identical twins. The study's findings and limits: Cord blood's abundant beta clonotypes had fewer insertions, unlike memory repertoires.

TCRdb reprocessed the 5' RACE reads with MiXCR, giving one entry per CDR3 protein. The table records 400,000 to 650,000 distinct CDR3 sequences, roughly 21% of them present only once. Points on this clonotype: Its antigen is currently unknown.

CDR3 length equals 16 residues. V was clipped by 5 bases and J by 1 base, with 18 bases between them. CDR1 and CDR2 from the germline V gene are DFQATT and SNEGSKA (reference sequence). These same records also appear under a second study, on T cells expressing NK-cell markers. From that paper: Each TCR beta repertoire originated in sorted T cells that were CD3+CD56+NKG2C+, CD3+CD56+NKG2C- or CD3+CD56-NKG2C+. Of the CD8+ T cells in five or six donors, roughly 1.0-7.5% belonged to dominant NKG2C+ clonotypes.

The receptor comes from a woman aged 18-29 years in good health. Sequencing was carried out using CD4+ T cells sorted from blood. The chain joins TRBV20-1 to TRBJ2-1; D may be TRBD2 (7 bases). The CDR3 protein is CSAYLVGGPSYNEQFF. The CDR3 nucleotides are TGCAGTGCTTACCTCGTCGGGGGGCCATCCTACAATGAGCAGTTCTTC.